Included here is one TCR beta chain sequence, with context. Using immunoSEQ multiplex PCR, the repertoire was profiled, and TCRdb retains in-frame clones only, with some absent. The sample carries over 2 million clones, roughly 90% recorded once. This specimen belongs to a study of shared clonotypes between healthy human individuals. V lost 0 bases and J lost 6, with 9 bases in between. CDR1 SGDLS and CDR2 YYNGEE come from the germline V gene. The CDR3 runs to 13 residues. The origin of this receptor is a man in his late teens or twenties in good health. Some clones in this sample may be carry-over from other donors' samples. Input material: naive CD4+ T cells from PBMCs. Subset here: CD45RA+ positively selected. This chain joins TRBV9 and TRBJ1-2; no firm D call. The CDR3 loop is CASSVDEGHGYTF. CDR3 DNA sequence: TGTGCCAGCAGCGTAGATGAAGGGCATGGCTACACCTTC.